These T cell receptor beta chains were read from a single sample in a study of follicular helper T cells after annual influenza vaccination. Generated by immunoSEQ multiplex PCR, the TCRdb table keeps only in-frame clones and is missing some. This table has fewer than 30,000 clones, 80% to 90% appearing once. Material: CXCR5+ CD38- circulating T follicular helper cells from blood, obtained on the day of influenza vaccination. The source of these receptors is an adult who received the influenza vaccine. CDR3s include the opening cysteine and the closing phenylalanine or tryptophan.

J	V	CDR3
TRBJ1-1	TRBV19	CASSSTDTMNTEAFF
TRBJ2-1	TRBV6-1	CASSVREVNEQFF
TRBJ1-5	TRBV7-7	CASSPGEGQPQHF
TRBJ2-5	TRBV2	CASNSDGGAWETQYF
TRBJ1-1	TRBV19	CASTFSFDRLNTEAFF
TRBJ2-7	TRBV5-1	CASSNRDNSYEQYF
TRBJ2-5	TRBV6-1	CASSHGGQVEETQYF
TRBJ2-5	TRBV4-2	CASSQDLGGWDQETQYF
TRBJ2-3	TRBV7-3	CASSSPGLAGDADTQYF
TRBJ1-4	TRBV5-1	CASSRDSTNEKLFF
TRBJ2-7	TRBV19	CASSIRGGEQYF
TRBJ1-2	TRBV6-1	CASQKGNREYGYTF
TRBJ2-1	TRBV7-2	CASSLYTSGHNEQFF
TRBJ2-7	TRBV7-8	CASSWLAGAYEQYF
TRBJ2-2	TRBV5-1	CASSLQQVANTGELFF
TRBJ1-1	TRBV7-9	CASLEEGTEAFF
TRBJ2-7	TRBV6-5	CASSPAGTGGLEQYF
TRBJ2-3	TRBV7-3	CASSRGSTADTQYF
TRBJ1-6	TRBV5-5	CASSRGVAFNSPLHF
TRBJ2-3	TRBV4-1	CASRTGGNTDTQYF
TRBJ2-7	TRBV7-2	CASSSRDRGGYEQYF
TRBJ1-1	TRBV15	CATSRERQGNTEAFF
TRBJ1-3	TRBV6-1	CASSEARFSSGNTIYF
TRBJ1-1	TRBV5-4	CASSLRSGPEAFF
TRBJ1-2	TRBV10-3	CAISELPDYGYTF
TRBJ1-2	TRBV27	CASSSDLGGGGYTF
TRBJ2-1	TRBV10-1	CASSYNGAGSSYNEQFF
TRBJ1-1	TRBV9	CASSVDALLNTEAFF
TRBJ2-7	TRBV5-1	CASSPGGPRYEQYF
TRBJ2-7	TRBV25-1	CASIGQKSLEQYF
TRBJ1-1	TRBV6-6	CASSSEGDRGRTFF
TRBJ1-6	TRBV7-9	CASSTGFNSPLHF
TRBJ2-1	TRBV5-6	CASSPFAGGSSYNEQFF
TRBJ1-2	TRBV19	CASSIWGQNYGYTF
TRBJ2-2	TRBV6-5	CASSRAGAVTGELFF